The 10 T cell receptor beta chains reported below all come from one sample, sequenced in a study of STAT5B mutations in CD4+ large granular lymphocyte leukemia. Sequencing used immunoSEQ multiplex PCR; TCRdb keeps in-frame clones, though not all of them. The repertoire consists of about 10,000 clones, with about four fifths occurring once and the leading ten covering roughly 62%. The sample was PBMCs. The receptors were gathered from a man between 60 and 70 years old with CD4+ T-cell large granular lymphocyte leukemia.

This clone was recorded only once. The rearrangement joins TRBV5-5 to TRBJ1-2; the match to TRBD1 covers 12 bases. Germline V lookup: CDR1 SGHKS, CDR2 YYEKEE (reference sequence). The CDR3 spans 16 residues. The V and J ends lost 6 bases and 7 bases, in that order; junction bases with no gene match: 13. The CDR3 loop reads CASTMGPGTGGSGYTF. Here the CDR3 DNA reads TGTGCCAGCACAATGGGTCCGGGGACAGGGGGCTCTGGCTACACCTTC.

In this sample, this clone turned up once. The genes are TRBV20-1 and TRBJ2-7; D ambiguous. From germline, CDR1 is DFQATT and CDR2 SNEGSKA (reference sequence). V gave up 8 bases and J gave up 5 bases, with 13 bases separating them. This CDR3 comprises 11 residues. Here the CDR3 DNA reads TGCAGTCCGCTAGGTCTTGACGAGCAGTACTTC. Its protein is CSPLGLDEQYF.

V gene TRBV7-9 combines with J gene TRBJ2-7, with 7 bases lining up with TRBD2. The trim removed 7 bases at V and 6 bases at J, leaving 9 bases unmatched. From germline, CDR1 is SEHNR and CDR2 FQNEAQ (reference sequence). This CDR3 comprises 13 residues. The CDR3 protein is CASTVAGGGEQYF. CDR3 nucleotides: TGTGCCAGCACCGTCGCTGGCGGGGGCGAGCAGTACTTC.

This rearrangement joins TRBV6-1 to TRBJ1-5; tentative D call: TRBD1 (5 bases). The germline CDR1 and CDR2 sequences are MNHNS and SASEGT. The CDR3 consists of 16 residues. The ends were cut back, 3 bases at V and 0 bases at J, with 12 bases in the middle. The CDR3 coding sequence is TGTGCCAGCAGTGATTGGGGCAGGAATAGCAATCAGCCCCAGCATTTT. It codes for CASSDWGRNSNQPQHF.

The chain uses TRBV7-2 and TRBJ2-7; D is ambiguous. CDR3 length equals 13 residues. The V gene's germline CDR1 is SGHTA and CDR2 FQGNSA. The V end lost 1 base, the J end lost 4 bases, and 8 bases lay between the germline ends. CDR3 sequence: CASSLGSRYEQYF. CDR3 nucleotide sequence: TGTGCCAGCAGCTTAGGTAGTAGGTACGAGCAGTACTTC.

The gene calls are TRBV28 and TRBJ1-5; D gene ambiguous. The germline V gene has CDR1 MDHEN and CDR2 SYDVKM. V was clipped by 5 bases and J by 4 bases, with 18 bases between them. CDR3 length: 16 amino acids. The CDR3 nucleotides are TGTGCCAGCAGTAAGCTGTTGGGTGGTGGGAATCAGCCCCAGCATTTT. Its translation is CASSKLLGGGNQPQHF.

The V call is TRBV11-1, the J call TRBJ2-4; D is ambiguous. Germline CDR1 reads SGHAT; CDR2 reads FQDESV (reference sequence). The CDR3 is 14 residues long. V dropped 2 bases and J dropped 4 bases, with 9 bases sitting between them. Here the CDR3 DNA reads TGTGCCAGCAGCTTACGATTCGAAAAAAACATTCAGTACTTC. This gives the protein CASSLRFEKNIQYF.

This clone was seen a single time. The genes are TRBV7-2 and TRBJ1-5; 7 bases agree with TRBD1. Germline V CDR1 and CDR2: SGHTA, FQGNSA. The V and J ends lost 5 bases and 5 bases, in that order; junction bases with no gene match: 15. CDR3 length: 17 residues. DNA of the CDR3: TGTGCCAGCAGCGAAACTACGCCGACAGGGTTCTATCAGCCCCAGCATTTT. Translating it yields CASSETTPTGFYQPQHF.

The rearrangement links TRBV2 to TRBJ1-5; D not certain. V was trimmed by 1 base and J by 9 bases, leaving 4 bases between them. Germline V CDR1 and CDR2: SNHLY, FYNNEI. This CDR3 has 11 amino acids. The CDR3: CASSEGGPQHF. The DNA for the CDR3 is TGTGCCAGCAGTGAAGGGGGGCCCCAGCATTTT.

The chain is built from TRBV28 and TRBJ2-2; D possibly matches TRBD1 or TRBD2 (5 bases each). The CDR3 runs 13 residues. V lost 6 bases, J lost 7 bases, and 12 bases lay in between. CDR1 is MDHEN and CDR2 is SYDVKM in the germline V gene. In DNA, the CDR3 is TGTGCCAGCAGCCTCTCAGGGAGCGGGGAGCTGTTTTTT. Encoded protein: CASSLSGSGELFF. The full variable domain, rest sourced from reference TRBV28 and TRBJ2-2, is DVKVTQSSRYLVKRTGEKVFLECVQDMDHENMFWYRQDPGLGLRLIYFSYDVKMKEKGDIPEGYSVSREKKERFSLILESASTNQTSMYLCASSLSGSGELFFGEGSRLTVL.